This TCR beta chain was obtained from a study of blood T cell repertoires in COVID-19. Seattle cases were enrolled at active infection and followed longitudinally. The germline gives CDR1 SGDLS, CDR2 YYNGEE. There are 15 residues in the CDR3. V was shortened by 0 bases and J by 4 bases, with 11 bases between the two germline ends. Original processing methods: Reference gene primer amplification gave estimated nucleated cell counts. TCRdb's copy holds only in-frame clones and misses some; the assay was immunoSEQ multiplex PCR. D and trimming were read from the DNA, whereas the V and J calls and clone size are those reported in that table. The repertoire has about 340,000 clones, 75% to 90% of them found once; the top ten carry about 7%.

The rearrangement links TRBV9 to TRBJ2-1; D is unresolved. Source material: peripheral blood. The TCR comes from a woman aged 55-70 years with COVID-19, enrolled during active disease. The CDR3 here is CASSVGVGLYNEQFF. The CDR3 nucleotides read TGTGCCAGCAGCGTAGGGGTGGGCCTATACAATGAGCAGTTCTTC.